This T cell receptor (beta chain) was recorded in a study of OX40 agonist ivuxolimab in advanced cancers. On the study more broadly: Patients received ivuxolimab, an agonistic anti-OX40 (CD134) antibody.

No patient had autoimmune disease or received systemic immunosuppression. Per the germline V gene, CDR1 is SGDLS and CDR2 is YYNGEE. V lost 0 bases and J 4 bases, leaving 18 bases between the germline ends. The CDR3 has 17 residues. Method: immunoSEQ multiplex PCR; TCRdb's copy keeps in-frame clones and lacks some. The table lists about 45,000 clones, approximately 91% of them singletons, with less than 1.3% in the top ten. This clone was counted only a few times. The TCR comes from an adult with an advanced solid tumor such as melanoma, head and neck, liver or kidney cancer. Sample: CD4+ or CD8+ T cells sorted from blood, taken in a trial of the OX40 agonist ivuxolimab. This chain joins TRBV9 and TRBJ2-3; D may be TRBD2 (5 bases). For the CDR3, the DNA is TGTGCCAGCAGCGTAGCTACCAATCTGGGAGCGGCAGATACGCAGTATTTT. Translation gives CASSVATNLGAADTQYF.